The 30 T cell receptor beta chains in this list originate from one sample, sequenced in a study of neurological immune-mediated disorders. Described time point: longitudinal time-point 2. MiXCR, applied by TCRdb to the 5' RACE reads, yields one record per CDR3 protein. This sample carries about 49,000 distinct CDR3 sequences, less than 15% of them seen once, and the ten largest clones take roughly 4.8%. Sample: PBMCs. The receptors were sampled from a male donor with HTLV-1-associated myelopathy (HAM/TSP).

Note on this clonotype: This sequence may be a read error, since a much larger clone differs from it by one base. V gene TRBV7-2 combines with J gene TRBJ2-4; unclear D gene. Germline CDR1 SGHTA, CDR2 FQGNSA. V was trimmed by 5 bases and J by 2 bases, leaving 13 bases between them. This CDR3 is 15 amino acids long. Here the CDR3 reads CASSLRVATKNIQYF. The CDR3 DNA sequence: TGTGCCAGCAGCCTCCGGGTCGCGACCAAAAACATTCAGTACTTC.

This clonotype was seen many times. The chain is built from TRBV20-1 and TRBJ2-7; D tentatively reads TRBD1 or TRBD2 (5 bases each). Germline loops: CDR1 DFQATT, CDR2 SNEGSKA (reference sequence). CDR3 length: 14 residues. V was pared by 1 base and J by 3 bases, with 13 bases between. The CDR3, as DNA: TGCAGTGCTAGAGGGGGACGACACGGCTACGAGCAGTACTTC. It codes for CSARGGRHGYEQYF.

In its sample, this clonotype was seen many times. The rearrangement links TRBV5-1 to TRBJ1-6; D may be TRBD1 (5 bases). The CDR3 is made up of 16 amino acids. The V end was cut by 2 bases, the J end by 3 bases, with 12 bases between. CDR1 is SGHRS and CDR2 is YFSETQ in the germline V gene. The CDR3 loop is CASSFSPGHYNSPLHF. The CDR3 DNA sequence: TGCGCCAGCAGCTTCAGCCCCGGACACTATAATTCACCCCTCCACTTT.

This clonotype has ten or more counts. This chain links TRBV20-1 with TRBJ2-1; TRBD2 might be the D (6 bases). The CDR3 totals 18 residues. Germline lookup yields CDR1 DFQATT and CDR2 SNEGSKA (reference sequence). Trimming took 0 bases from V and 8 from J, leaving 26 bases between them. CDR3 DNA: TGCAGTGCTAGAGATCCCCCGGGGGAAACCTCGATCGTCGATGAGCAGTTCTTC. As protein: CSARDPPGETSIVDEQFF.

There are many counts of this clonotype. The chain couples TRBV20-1 to TRBJ1-1; D is unclear. Trimming took 1 base from V and 5 from J, leaving 14 bases between them. CDR3 size: 14 residues. Germline CDR1 is DFQATT and CDR2 is SNEGSKA (reference sequence). In nucleotides, the CDR3 is TGCAGTGCTAGAGTCCCTCTGGGTGGGACTGAAGCTTTCTTT. It codes for CSARVPLGGTEAFF.

There are many counts of this clonotype. The rearrangement joins TRBV20-1 to TRBJ1-4; D is unresolved. CDR3 length equals 11 residues. Trimming stripped 3 bases from V and 5 bases from J, with 4 bases between. The V gene's germline CDR1 is DFQATT and CDR2 SNEGSKA (reference sequence). The DNA of the CDR3 is TGCAGTGCTAGGGGGAATGAAAAACTGTTTTTT. It specifies CSARGNEKLFF.

This clonotype has at least ten counts. CDR3 protein: CASSPAGGTYGYTF. In DNA form, the CDR3 reads TGTGCCAGCAGCCCCGCGGGAGGGACCTATGGCTACACCTTC. V usage is TRBV7-3 and J usage is TRBJ1-2; tentatively, D is TRBD1 (5 bases). With 5 bases removed from V and 4 bases from J, the gap between germline ends came to 14 bases. Germline values: CDR1 SGHTA, CDR2 FQGTGA. CDR3 length: 14 amino acids.

Ten or more counts support this clonotype. The chain couples TRBV6-5 to TRBJ1-1, with 7 positions matching TRBD1. The germline gives CDR1 MNHEY, CDR2 SVGAGI. The CDR3 length is 14 residues. V dropped 5 bases and J dropped 4; count of bases not matched to a gene: 7. In DNA form, the CDR3 reads TGTGCCAGCAGTCTGCAGGGGGAGGCCACTGAAGCTTTCTTT. It encodes CASSLQGEATEAFF.

Concerning this clonotype itself: This may be a read error, as it is one base from a much larger clone. J is TRBJ1-1 and V is TRBV27, with unresolved D. Germline CDR1 is MNHEY and CDR2 is SMNVEV (reference sequence). The CDR3 covers 16 residues. The CDR3 reads CASSLSWAIPNAEAFF. The CDR3 DNA reads as TGTGCCAGCAGTTTATCCTGGGCCATCCCGAACGCTGAAGCTTTCTTT.

This clonotype was seen at least ten times. The rearrangement links TRBV20-1 to TRBJ2-1; D is unclear. Germline CDR1 reads DFQATT; CDR2 reads SNEGSKA (reference sequence). The CDR3 is 13 amino acids. V lost 2 bases to trimming and J lost 6 bases, with 11 bases between them. CDR3 region: CSARKGQTNEQFF. The CDR3, as DNA: TGCAGTGCTAGAAAGGGCCAGACCAATGAGCAGTTCTTC.

In its sample, this clonotype was seen many times. The gene calls are TRBV24-1 and TRBJ2-1; D unresolved. Trimming left V 7 bases short and J 2 bases short, with 8 bases between. Germline-derived CDR1 and CDR2 are KGHDR and SFDVKD. This CDR3 region has 13 residues. CDR3 coding DNA: TGTGCCACCAGCATCCCGACCTACAATGAGCAGTTCTTC. Translating gives CATSIPTYNEQFF.

At least ten counts were recorded for this clonotype. V usage is TRBV5-1 and J usage is TRBJ2-5; D assignment may be TRBD1 or TRBD2 (5 bases each). The germline V and J ends were trimmed by 4 bases and 5 bases, with 15 bases remaining between them. Germline loops: CDR1 SGHRS, CDR2 YFSETQ. The CDR3 sequence is 14 residues long. As DNA, the CDR3 is TGCGCCAGCAGCCCTAGAGCAGGGACGGAGACCCAGTACTTC. Amino acids: CASSPRAGTETQYF.

The table lists this clonotype with many counts. The chain joins TRBV28 to TRBJ1-2; the match to TRBD1 covers 12 bases. With V trimmed by 2 bases and J by 2 bases, 9 bases remained unmatched. Germline CDR1 and CDR2: MDHEN and SYDVKM. This CDR3 is built from 18 residues. The CDR3 DNA sequence: TGTGCCAGCAGTTTAGTTGGGACAGGGGGCCATTCGAACTATGGCTACACCTTC. Translating gives CASSLVGTGGHSNYGYTF.

Ten or more counts support this clonotype. The chain joins TRBV20-1 to TRBJ2-3, with 9 bases aligning to TRBD2. In germline, CDR1 is DFQATT, CDR2 SNEGSKA (reference sequence). The CDR3 has 13 amino acids. J lost 5 bases, V lost 5 bases, and 5 bases had no gene match. Here the CDR3 DNA reads TGCAGTGCTCCTCGGCGGGGGGGAGATACGCAGTATTTT. Amino acids: CSAPRRGGDTQYF.

Many counts were recorded for this clonotype. The CDR3 DNA sequence: TGTGCCACCAGCAGAGATCGAGCAGGCACAGATACGCAGTATTTT. The encoded protein is CATSRDRAGTDTQYF. The V gene is TRBV15, the J gene TRBJ2-3, with D uncertain. CDR1 is LNHNV, CDR2 YYDKDF, per germline (reference sequence). The CDR3 extends over 15 amino acids. Trimming stripped 0 bases from V and 1 base from J, with 8 bases between.

The sample holds many counts of this clonotype. This chain uses TRBV7-9 with TRBJ1-2; D gene uncertain. Trimming cost V 5 bases and J 0 bases, with 13 bases left between them. The length of the CDR3 is 15 residues. Germline V gives CDR1 SEHNR, CDR2 FQNEAQ (reference sequence). The CDR3 region is CASSRGSSANYGYTF. For the CDR3, the DNA is TGTGCCAGCAGCCGGGGATCTTCAGCTAACTATGGCTACACCTTC.

The sample holds many counts of this clonotype. This chain joins TRBV6-5 and TRBJ1-2; D perhaps matches TRBD1 (5 bases). The CDR3 extends over 13 amino acids. Germline CDR1 MNHEY, CDR2 SVGAGI. Trimming pared 6 bases from V and 6 bases from J, leaving 14 bases between. The CDR3: CASRERGVDGYTF. The CDR3 DNA reads as TGTGCCAGCAGAGAAAGGGGAGTGGATGGCTACACCTTC.

This clonotype was picked up many times. This chain connects TRBV15 to TRBJ2-3; 13 positions agree with TRBD2. Germline V gene data show CDR1 as LNHNV and CDR2 as YYDKDF (reference sequence). J lost 2 bases, V lost 3 bases, and 2 bases had no gene match. The CDR3 is 16 amino acids. The CDR3 is CATSRGLAGPTDTQYF. The CDR3 region has the DNA TGTGCCACCAGCAGGGGACTAGCGGGGCCCACAGATACGCAGTATTTT.

With regard to this clonotype: A read error may explain this, as a much larger clone is one base away. The chain couples TRBV29-1 to TRBJ2-7; D tentatively fits TRBD1 or TRBD2 (5 bases each). CDR1 is SQVTM, CDR2 ANQGSEA, per germline. This CDR3 is 14 amino acids long. The CDR3 DNA follows: TGCAGCGTTTGGGACCGAAAAGTCCCCTACGAGCTGTACTTC. Residues: CSVWDRKVPYELYF.

This clonotype was found many times. The chain recombines TRBV7-6 with TRBJ2-3, with D possibly TRBD2 on 6 matching bases. This CDR3 is 14 amino acids long. Trimming took off 5 bases at V and 2 bases at J, with 11 bases between the two ends. CDR1 and CDR2 (germline): SGHVS, FNYEAQ. The CDR3 DNA follows: TGTGCCAGCAGCCCCGGGACTTTCACAGATACGCAGTATTTT. Amino acids: CASSPGTFTDTQYF.

This clonotype was seen at least ten times. CDR3 region: CASSPIGSPVSSYEQYF. The DNA for the CDR3 is TGCGCCAGCAGTCCCATCGGATCCCCAGTTAGCTCCTACGAGCAGTACTTC. This chain connects TRBV5-1 to TRBJ2-7; D gene uncertain. V lost 5 bases to trimming and J lost 0 bases, with 21 bases between them. CDR1 is SGHRS and CDR2 is YFSETQ in the germline V gene. There are 17 residues in the CDR3.

This clonotype was seen at least ten times. V gene TRBV7-9 combines with J gene TRBJ2-3, with TRBD2 identical over 8 bases. The V gene end was trimmed by 10 bases and the J gene end by 4 bases; junction bases not matched to a gene: 16. CDR1 and CDR2 (germline): SEHNR, FQNEAQ (reference sequence). This CDR3 has 16 amino acids. Written as DNA, the CDR3 is TGTGCCAATACGCCATCCTCGGGGGGGCCGCCAGATACGCAGTATTTT. This translates into CANTPSSGGPPDTQYF.

The sample holds many counts of this clonotype. This chain links TRBV11-2 with TRBJ2-4; 11 nucleotides match TRBD1. This CDR3 is built from 17 residues. Germline CDR1 reads SGHAT; CDR2 reads FQNNGV. The V segment lost 3 bases and the J segment 0 bases; nucleotides outside the gene matches: 4. The CDR3 reads CASSLRTGGIAKNIQYF. The CDR3 bases are TGTGCCAGCAGCTTGCGGACAGGGGGCATAGCCAAAAACATTCAGTACTTC.

This clonotype was seen at least ten times. J is TRBJ2-7 and V is TRBV29-1, with D unresolved. There are 12 residues in the CDR3. V lost 6 bases and J lost 2, with 11 bases in between. Germline CDR1 reads SQVTM; CDR2 reads ANQGSEA. The CDR3 here is CSVQVDAYEQYF. CDR3 sequence (DNA): TGCAGCGTCCAGGTTGATGCCTACGAGCAGTACTTC.

Ten or more counts support this clonotype. The rearrangement links TRBV7-2 to TRBJ2-2, with 10 bases lining up with TRBD2. Germline V gene lookup returns CDR1 SGHTA and CDR2 FQGNSA. The length of the CDR3 is 15 residues. The V segment lost 5 bases and the J segment 3 bases; nucleotides outside the gene matches: 3. CDR3 in amino acids: CASSHTSGDTGELFF. The CDR3 DNA reads as TGTGCCAGCAGCCATACTAGCGGGGACACCGGGGAGCTGTTTTTT.

This clonotype was observed many times. The chain couples TRBV18 to TRBJ2-7; 8 bases map to TRBD1. The CDR3 has 15 residues. CDR1 is KGHSH, CDR2 LQKENI, per germline. V dropped 3 bases and J dropped 3; count of bases not matched to a gene: 7. CDR3 region: CASSPGTGADYEQYF. CDR3 sequence (DNA): TGTGCCAGCTCACCCGGGACAGGAGCTGACTACGAGCAGTACTTC. The full variable domain, rest sourced from reference TRBV18 and TRBJ2-7, is NAGVMQNPRHLVRRRGQEARLRCSPMKGHSHVYWYRQLPEEGLKFMVYLQKENIIDESGMPKERFSAEFPKEGPSILRIQQVVRGDSAAYFCASSPGTGADYEQYFGPGTRLTVT.

CDR3 sequence (DNA): TGTGCCTGGAGGCCAACGGGGGGGCTCCACACAGATACGCAGTATTTT. Translated, it gives CAWRPTGGLHTDTQYF. The chain joins TRBV30 to TRBJ2-3; 8 nucleotides match TRBD2. V lost 3 bases to trimming and J lost 2 bases; unmatched junction nucleotides: 10. Germline V gene sequence: CDR1 GTSNPN, CDR2 SVGIG (reference sequence). The CDR3 is 16 amino acids.

This clonotype was counted ten times or more. CDR3 in amino acids: CASSSFTTGSNQPQHF. The DNA of the CDR3 is TGTGCCAGCAGCTCCTTTACGACAGGGAGTAATCAGCCCCAGCATTTT. V is TRBV7-8 and J is TRBJ1-5; TRBD1 matches at 7 bases. Unmatched junction bases numbered 10, after V lost 4 bases and J lost 4 bases. CDR1 is SGHVS and CDR2 is FQNEAQ in the germline V gene. The CDR3 spans 16 residues.

This clonotype was observed many times. The rearrangement uses TRBV7-3 and TRBJ1-1; D is unclear. Trimming left V 4 bases short and J 3 bases short, with 9 bases between. This CDR3 spans 13 amino acids. The germline V gene encodes CDR1 SGHTA and CDR2 FQGTGA. CDR3 amino acids: CASSSESDTEAFF. The CDR3, as DNA: TGTGCCAGCAGCTCTGAAAGCGACACTGAAGCTTTCTTT.

This clonotype was seen many times. The rearrangement joins TRBV5-1 to TRBJ1-1, with 7 bases that match TRBD1. The CDR3 is 16 amino acids. V was clipped by 3 bases and J by 0 bases; unmatched bases: 8. The germline V gene encodes CDR1 SGHRS and CDR2 YFSETQ. CDR3 coding DNA: TGCGCCAGCAGCTCACCCCGGGACAGATTGAACACTGAAGCTTTCTTT. Amino acid sequence: CASSSPRDRLNTEAFF.